This T cell receptor beta chain was retrieved from a study of vaccination and CD4 T cells after COVID-19. With respect to this clonotype: Its matching antigen is unknown.

The CDR3 totals 15 residues. The trim removed 2 bases at V and 3 bases at J, leaving 2 bases unmatched. CDR1 is ENHRY, CDR2 SYGVKD, per germline. The Oncomine TCR Beta short-read assay sequenced DNA from cultured CD4+ T cells. TCRdb re-derived calls from the PCR reads in MiXCR, one entry per CDR3 protein. Of about 23,000 distinct CDR3 sequences in the sample, around 70% were seen once. Indicated treatment: approximately 9-day PBMC culture with coronavirus spike peptide pools or control peptides (ViraFEST assay). The source was CD4+ T cells from blood, cultured in vitro, collected after SARS-CoV-2 vaccination. The genes are TRBV10-3 and TRBJ2-2; 8 bases fit TRBD1. The sequence was obtained from a human donor who received a COVID-19 vaccine. The CDR3 DNA is TGTGCCATCAGTGAGCCGACAGGGGACACCGGGGAGCTGTTTTTT. This translates into CAISEPTGDTGELFF.